The entry below describes one TCR beta chain. Its antigen is currently unknown. From 5'RACE with constant-segment primers came TCR alpha and TCR beta cDNA libraries that carried sample barcodes and UMIs. MiXCR, run by TCRdb on the 5' RACE reads, gives a single entry per CDR3 protein. Of 250,000 to 400,000 distinct CDR3 sequences in the sample, more than 13% were seen once. The source of the sample is a study of T-cell memory formation after mild COVID-19. Study-wide results and limits: The authors left the SARS-CoV-2 specificity of second-wave clones peaking on day 37 unconfirmed.

The CDR3 sequence is 17 residues long. The V gene's germline CDR1 is LNHDA and CDR2 SQIVND (reference sequence). V lost 3 bases to trimming and J lost 2 bases; unmatched junction nucleotides: 9. Sequencing was performed on PBMCs or a T cell subset sorted from them (not recorded which). The TCR comes from a man aged 18 to 30 who had mild COVID-19 (a few samples of this study predate the infection). Cell type and time point are not known. The chain employs TRBV19 and TRBJ2-3; 9 bases agree with TRBD2. The CDR3 loop is CASSIPVAGGPTDTQYF. Here the CDR3 DNA reads TGTGCCAGTAGTATCCCCGTGGCGGGGGGGCCCACAGATACGCAGTATTTT.